The rows below give T cell receptor beta chains drawn from one sample of a study of CD8 T cells in ankylosing spondylitis. TCRdb passed the 5' RACE reads through MiXCR, listing each CDR3 protein once. The sample shows 150,000 to 200,000 distinct CDR3 sequences, 10% to 15% of them seen only once. Sequencing input: blood, either unsorted or a sorted T cell fraction (not recorded which). The receptor source for this set is a female donor with ankylosing spondylitis or in good health (not recorded which). Both conserved end residues are part of each CDR3. Each record gives: CDR3 DNA, CDR3 protein, V gene, CDR3 length, J gene, clone size, D gene. The D gene is left open where the match is weak. Clone size is not always given. Where it is, it says once, few, many or a class for expanded clones.

TGCGCCAGCAGCAGAACAGGGAGTATAGAGAATGAGCAGTTCTTC	CASSRTGSIENEQFF	TRBV5-1	15	TRBJ2-1	many	NA
TGTGCCAGCAGCCAAGCCGTCGCCGGACCCCAGTACTTC	CASSQAVAGPQYF	TRBV14	13	TRBJ2-5	NA	NA
TGTGCCAGCAGTGAACCTGGGGGAAACACCATATATTTT	CASSEPGGNTIYF	TRBV25-1	13	TRBJ1-3	few	NA
TGTGCCAGCAGGCGGGGTGGCGGGAGTATTAACTCAGATACGCAGTATTTT	CASRRGGGSINSDTQYF	TRBV7-2	17	TRBJ2-3	NA	TRBD2
TGTGCCAGCAGTTTAGGTCCGGGGTTCCAGGGAGATACGCAGTATTTT	CASSLGPGFQGDTQYF	TRBV12-3/TRBV12-4	16	TRBJ2-3	many	NA
TGTGCCAGCAGGGGGAACGGGGAAGAGACCCAGTACTTC	CASRGNGEETQYF	TRBV28	13	TRBJ2-5	NA	NA
TGTGCCAGCAGCTCCGGGGACCGATATGGCTACACCTTC	CASSSGDRYGYTF	TRBV11-3	13	TRBJ1-2	NA	NA
TGTGCCAGCAGCTTAACAGGGGGCACTTTCTATGGCTACACCTTC	CASSLTGGTFYGYTF	TRBV7-9	15	TRBJ1-2	few	TRBD1
TGTGCCAGTGGACAGGGCCCCTACGAGCAGTACTTC	CASGQGPYEQYF	TRBV6-2/TRBV6-3	12	TRBJ2-7	many	TRBD1
TGTGCCAGCACCCTCGGGGGGGGGAACACTGAAGCTTTCTTT	CASTLGGGNTEAFF	TRBV12-3/TRBV12-4	14	TRBJ1-1	many	NA